This TCR beta chain was recorded in a study of T cell changes during pregnancy in multiple sclerosis. CDR3 size: 11 residues. Germline CDR1 is SGHRS and CDR2 is YFSETQ. With 3 bases removed from V and 5 bases from J, the gap between germline ends came to 5 bases. Method: immunoSEQ multiplex PCR; TCRdb's copy keeps in-frame clones and lacks some. The table lists 35,000 to 55,000 clones, almost 95% of them singletons. The chain combines TRBV5-1 with TRBJ2-5; no clear D gene. The TCR sequence derives from a female donor with multiple sclerosis, enrolled in a pregnancy study. Source material: peripheral blood. In DNA form, the CDR3 reads TGCGCCAGCAGCTCCTCGGAGACCCAGTACTTC. Translating gives CASSSSETQYF.